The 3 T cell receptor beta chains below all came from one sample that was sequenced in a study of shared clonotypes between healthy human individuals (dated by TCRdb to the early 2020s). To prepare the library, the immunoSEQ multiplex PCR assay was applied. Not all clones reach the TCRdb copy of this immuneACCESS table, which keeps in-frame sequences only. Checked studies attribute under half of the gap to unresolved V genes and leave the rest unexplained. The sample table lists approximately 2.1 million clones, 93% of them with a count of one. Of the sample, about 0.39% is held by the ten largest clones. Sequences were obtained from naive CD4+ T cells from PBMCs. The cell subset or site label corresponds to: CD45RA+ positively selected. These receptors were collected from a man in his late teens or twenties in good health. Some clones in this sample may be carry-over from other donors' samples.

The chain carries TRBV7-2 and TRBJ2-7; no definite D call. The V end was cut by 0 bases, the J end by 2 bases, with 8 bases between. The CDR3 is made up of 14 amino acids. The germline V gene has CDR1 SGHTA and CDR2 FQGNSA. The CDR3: CASSLAAIPYEQYF. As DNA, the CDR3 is TGTGCCAGCAGCTTAGCTGCGATCCCCTACGAGCAGTACTTC.

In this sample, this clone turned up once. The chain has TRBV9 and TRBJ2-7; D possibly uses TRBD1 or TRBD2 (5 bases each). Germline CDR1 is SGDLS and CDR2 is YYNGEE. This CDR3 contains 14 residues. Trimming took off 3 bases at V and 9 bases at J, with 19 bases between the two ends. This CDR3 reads CASSARDRDAGQYF. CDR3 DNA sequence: TGTGCCAGCAGCGCCCGGGACCGCGACGCCGGGCAGTACTTC. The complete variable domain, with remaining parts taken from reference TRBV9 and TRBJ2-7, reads DSGVTQTPKHLITATGQRVTLRCSPRSGDLSVYWYQQSLDQGLQFLIQYYNGEERAKGNILERFSAQQFPDLHSELNLSSLELGDSALYFCASSARDRDAGQYFGPGTRLTVT.

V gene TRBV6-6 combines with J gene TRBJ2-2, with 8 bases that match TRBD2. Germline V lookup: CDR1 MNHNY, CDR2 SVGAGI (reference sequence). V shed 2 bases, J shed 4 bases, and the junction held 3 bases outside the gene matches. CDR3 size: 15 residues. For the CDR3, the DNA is TGTGCCAGCAGTTACCAGCGGGAGTTCACCGGGGAGCTGTTTTTT. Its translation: CASSYQREFTGELFF.